The next 21 T cell receptor beta chains were all read from a single sample in a study of vaccination and CD4 T cells after COVID-19. Treatment: roughly 11-day PBMC culture with coronavirus spike peptide pools or control peptides (ViraFEST assay). No antigen has been assigned to these receptors. The Oncomine TCR Beta short-read assay was applied to DNA of cultured CD4+ T cells. TCRdb called the PCR reads again in MiXCR, with one record for every CDR3 protein. Of around 18,000 distinct CDR3 sequences listed, roughly 55% are singletons. The sample was CD4+ T cells from blood, cultured in vitro, taken after SARS-CoV-2 vaccination. The receptors come from a human donor who had recovered from COVID-19.

The chain has TRBV14 and TRBJ1-1; D unclear. The CDR3 contains 13 residues. Germline CDR1 reads SGHDN; CDR2 reads FVKESK. Trimming cost V 3 bases and J 4 bases, with 9 bases left between them. The CDR3 DNA follows: TGTGCCAGCAGCCAGGACCGGCTCACTGAAGCTTTCTTT. Translation: CASSQDRLTEAFF.

The CDR3 nucleotides are TGTGCCAGCAGCTCACGGAAGGGGGGGGAGACCCAGTACTTC. Protein: CASSSRKGGETQYF. The chain recombines TRBV5-6 with TRBJ2-5; D may be TRBD2 (7 bases). Germline values: CDR1 SGHDT, CDR2 YYEEEE. The CDR3 sequence is 14 residues long. V was clipped by 3 bases and J by 5 bases, with 14 bases between them.

This clonotype qualifies as large. The rearrangement uses TRBV29-1 and TRBJ2-7; a possible D gene is TRBD1 (7 bases). Germline values: CDR1 SQVTM, CDR2 ANQGSEA. The CDR3 covers 13 residues. V was cut by 5 bases and J by 6 bases, with 17 bases left in between. For the CDR3, the DNA is TGCAGCGTTAATCAGGGGGGCGTCGGCGAGCAGTACTTC. Translating gives CSVNQGGVGEQYF.

This chain links TRBV10-3 with TRBJ2-7; TRBD1 agrees at 10 bases. CDR1 ENHRY and CDR2 SYGVKD come from the germline V gene. This CDR3 spans 15 amino acids. Trimming removed 5 bases from V and 6 bases from J; junction bases left unmatched: 10. CDR3 in DNA: TGTGCCATCAGTTCCGGACAGGGGGTGAGGGGCGAGCAGTACTTC. It encodes CAISSGQGVRGEQYF.

V and J are TRBV29-1 and TRBJ1-2; the match to TRBD1 covers 9 bases. The CDR3 length is 13 residues. With V trimmed by 4 bases and J by 3 bases, 3 bases remained unmatched. Germline V gives CDR1 SQVTM, CDR2 ANQGSEA. The CDR3 sequence: CSVVGTGHYGYTF. CDR3 bases: TGCAGCGTTGTAGGGACAGGGCACTATGGCTACACCTTC. The whole variable domain, filled in from reference TRBV29-1 and TRBJ1-2, reads SAVISQKPSRDICQRGTSLTIQCQVDSQVTMMFWYRQQPGQSLTLIATANQGSEATYESGFVIDKFPISRPNLTFSTLTVSNMSPEDSSIYLCSVVGTGHYGYTFGSGTRLTVV.

This sequence joins TRBV12-3 or TRBV12-4 and TRBJ1-5; 10 positions agree with TRBD1. CDR3 size: 14 residues. The V and J ends lost 6 bases and 6 bases, in that order; junction bases with no gene match: 5. CDR3 DNA: TGTGCCAGCAGAGGGACAGGGGCGGCTCAGCCCCAGCATTTT. Translation gives CASRGTGAAQPQHF.

The chain couples TRBV6-1 to TRBJ1-5; D is ambiguous. The germline V gene encodes CDR1 MNHNS and CDR2 SASEGT. This CDR3 spans 15 amino acids. Between the trimmed V and J ends, which lost 5 bases and 0 bases, there was a span of 11 bases. The CDR3 is CASSLYYGSNQPQHF. The CDR3 nucleotides read TGTGCCAGCAGTCTTTACTACGGTAGCAATCAGCCCCAGCATTTT.

This clonotype appeared a few times. The chain employs TRBV20-1 and TRBJ1-1, with D hard to call. V was cut by 5 bases and J by 0 bases, with 7 bases left in between. The germline V gene has CDR1 DFQATT and CDR2 SNEGSKA (reference sequence). The CDR3 consists of 12 residues. CDR3 in DNA: TGCAGTGCTCTCCTCTTGAACACTGAAGCTTTCTTT. This encodes CSALLLNTEAFF.

This rearrangement joins TRBV28 to TRBJ1-4; no reliable D call. Trimming pared 5 bases from V and 8 bases from J, leaving 12 bases between. This CDR3 region has 13 residues. From germline, CDR1 is MDHEN and CDR2 SYDVKM. CDR3: CASSPPRGEKLFF. The CDR3, as DNA: TGTGCCAGCAGTCCCCCACGCGGAGAAAAACTGTTTTTT.

This clonotype was observed a few times. The V gene is TRBV7-9, the J gene TRBJ1-5; D is uncertain. CDR3 length: 13 amino acids. Germline V gene data show CDR1 as SEHNR and CDR2 as FQNEAQ (reference sequence). The V gene lost 6 bases and the J gene lost 7 bases, with 13 bases spanning the gap. The CDR3 DNA is TGTGCCAGCAGTTCGAGTTTGTTCCAGCCCCAGCATTTT. Amino acids: CASSSSLFQPQHF.

V is TRBV11-2 and J is TRBJ1-2; 8 positions agree with TRBD1. Germline assignment: CDR1 SGHAT and CDR2 FQNNGV. The V segment lost 1 base and the J segment 5 bases; nucleotides outside the gene matches: 6. The CDR3 is 15 amino acids. CDR3 amino acids: CASSLVGQGAYGYTF. DNA of the CDR3: TGTGCCAGCAGCTTAGTTGGACAGGGTGCGTATGGCTACACCTTC.

The V gene is TRBV7-3, the J gene TRBJ2-3, with 10 bases that match TRBD1. J was trimmed by 4 bases and V by 2 bases; bases with no gene match: 6. CDR3 size: 16 residues. The V gene's germline CDR1 is SGHTA and CDR2 FQGTGA. CDR3 loop: CASSLAGQGFADTQYF. The CDR3, as DNA: TGTGCCAGCAGCTTAGCGGGACAGGGGTTCGCAGATACGCAGTATTTT.

The chain is built from TRBV6-1 and TRBJ1-5; the D gene is possibly TRBD1 (5 bases). CDR3 size: 14 residues. CDR1 MNHNS and CDR2 SASEGT come from the germline V gene. Trimming shortened V by 5 bases and J by 1 base, and 9 bases separated the two germline ends. This chain's CDR3 is CASSLRDSNQPQHF. The CDR3 DNA reads as TGTGCCAGCAGTCTCCGGGACAGCAATCAGCCCCAGCATTTT.

This chain links TRBV12-3 or TRBV12-4 with TRBJ2-2, with 15 bases fitting TRBD2. V was clipped by 5 bases and J by 4 bases; unmatched bases: 5. This CDR3 spans 17 amino acids. In nucleotides, the CDR3 is TGTGCCAGCAGTCCGAGGACTAGCGGGAGGGCCACCGGGGAGCTGTTTTTT. Protein product: CASSPRTSGRATGELFF.

The gene calls are TRBV7-8 and TRBJ1-2; 8 bases are shared with TRBD1. Germline V gene data show CDR1 as SGHVS and CDR2 as FQNEAQ. CDR3 length: 15 amino acids. V lost 5 bases, J lost 3 bases, and 8 bases stayed unmatched. CDR3 sequence reads: CASSPRTGWDYGYTF. The CDR3 DNA is TGTGCCAGCAGCCCCCGGACAGGGTGGGACTATGGCTACACCTTC.

This clonotype was detected only once. The rearrangement links TRBV27 to TRBJ1-6; 7 nucleotides match TRBD1. Trimming at V came to 0 bases and at J to 6 bases, leaving 2 bases not matched to a gene. Germline assignment: CDR1 MNHEY and CDR2 SMNVEV (reference sequence). The CDR3 extends over 15 amino acids. As DNA, the CDR3 is TGTGCCAGCAGTTTATCAGGGACAGTTAATTCACCCCTCCACTTT. Protein sequence: CASSLSGTVNSPLHF.

The chain couples TRBV6-1 to TRBJ1-5; tentatively, D is TRBD1 (6 bases). The CDR3 sequence is 15 residues long. Per the germline V gene, CDR1 is MNHNS and CDR2 is SASEGT. With 0 bases removed from V and 4 bases from J, the gap between germline ends came to 10 bases. For the CDR3, the DNA is TGTGCCAGCAGTGAAGCACGGGGGCTGAATCAGCCCCAGCATTTT. It specifies CASSEARGLNQPQHF.

V and J are TRBV11-2 and TRBJ1-5, with D maybe TRBD1 (5 bases). The CDR3 is 15 amino acids. Trimming removed 5 bases from V and 0 bases from J, with 11 bases in between. The V gene's germline CDR1 is SGHAT and CDR2 FQNNGV. The CDR3 loop reads CASSPDRGSNQPQHF. CDR3 DNA: TGTGCCAGCAGCCCAGATAGGGGTAGCAATCAGCCCCAGCATTTT.

The chain combines TRBV20-1 with TRBJ2-3; tentatively, D is TRBD2 (6 bases). The germline CDR1 and CDR2 sequences are DFQATT and SNEGSKA (reference sequence). V lost 0 bases, J lost 4 bases, and 17 bases lay in between. This CDR3 region has 16 residues. CDR3 in amino acids: CSARDISGDRADTQYF. As DNA, the CDR3 is TGCAGTGCTAGAGATATTAGCGGAGACCGGGCAGATACGCAGTATTTT.

V is TRBV4-3 and J is TRBJ2-5; a possible D gene is TRBD2 (6 bases). The length of the CDR3 is 14 residues. The germline V gene encodes CDR1 LGHNA and CDR2 YSLEER. The germline V and J ends were trimmed by 0 bases and 4 bases, with 9 bases remaining between them. In nucleotides, the CDR3 is TGCGCCAGCAGCCAAGATACGGGGGTAGAGACCCAGTACTTC. Residues: CASSQDTGVETQYF.

The chain recombines TRBV11-2 with TRBJ1-1; TRBD1 is a possible D gene (6 bases). V was trimmed by 5 bases and J by 1 base, leaving 11 bases between them. Germline lookup yields CDR1 SGHAT and CDR2 FQNNGV. The CDR3 extends over 14 amino acids. Here the CDR3 reads CASSLIQGNTEAFF. In DNA, the CDR3 is TGTGCCAGCAGCCTAATACAGGGGAACACTGAAGCTTTCTTT.